This T cell receptor (beta chain) was retrieved from a study of neoadjuvant nivolumab and ipilimumab in lung cancer. Study-wide results and limits: Only a single major-pathologic-response sample was available for clonality analysis. TCR sequencing covered a small number of samples. Resected tumors had greater TCR richness and clonality than uninvolved lung.

Only in-frame clones appear in the TCRdb table, and some are missing; sequencing was by immunoSEQ multiplex PCR. The table has around 20,000 clones, more than 75% seen once. The CDR3 totals 15 residues. V lost 6 bases and J 3 bases, leaving 15 bases between the germline ends. Germline CDR1 is MNHNS and CDR2 is SASEGT. In this sample, this clone turned up once. Its antigen is unidentified. The specimen was tumor tissue, collected after neoadjuvant nivolumab, alone or with ipilimumab, at or shortly before surgery. This receptor was identified in an adult with non-small cell lung cancer. V is TRBV6-1 and J is TRBJ1-5; the D gene is possibly TRBD1 (6 bases). CDR3 nucleotides: TGTGCCAGCAGGCTAACAGGGTTTACCAATCAGCCCCAGCATTTT. The encoded protein is CASRLTGFTNQPQHF.